This TCR beta chain was captured in a study of graft-versus-host responses after intestinal transplantation. Study summary: Among the recipients, all got anti-thymocyte globulin induction and then tacrolimus and steroids for around 3 years.

V was pared by 5 bases and J by 7 bases, with 9 bases between. The CDR3 has 12 amino acids. CDR1 and CDR2 (germline): LNHNV, YYDKDF (reference sequence). Using immunoSEQ multiplex PCR, the repertoire was profiled, and TCRdb retains in-frame clones only, with some absent. The sample lists 100,000 or so clones, 75% to 95% occurring once. Regarding this clone: Antigen: not known.

The sample in question was unstimulated CD4+ T cells sorted from spleen or lymph node cells, obtained before transplant. V and J are TRBV15 and TRBJ1-5; no clear D gene. The sequence was collected from a human donor who was the organ donor for an intestinal transplant. The DNA for the CDR3 is TGTGCCACCAGCTTGGGAGGCCAGCCCCAGCATTTT. The encoded protein is CATSLGGQPQHF.